One and the same sample provided the 30 T cell receptor beta chains below, sequenced in a study of regulatory T cells in long-lasting Graves disease. As to time point: newly diagnosed GD, antithyroid drugs for less than 3 months. PBMC RNA was the source of the TCR library. Libraries of TCR beta came from iRepertoire HTBI primers plus Arm-PCR of CDR3 regions. TCRdb itself ran the multiplex PCR reads through MiXCR, one entry per CDR3 protein. The sample gives about 220,000 distinct CDR3 sequences, roughly 19% of which show up once; approximately 12% is in the top ten. The same sample was also studied in work on T cells in Graves' hyperthyroidism and ophthalmopathy.

The sample consisted of peripheral blood mononuclear cells (PBMCs), taken at new diagnosis, from a patient treated with antithyroid drugs. These receptors originate from a woman in her 30s with Graves disease.

A word on this clonotype: This may come from a read error, since a much larger clone is one base off. The V gene is TRBV5-1, the J gene TRBJ2-7; possibly TRBD2 for D (5 bases). This CDR3 region has 15 residues. The germline V gene has CDR1 SGHRS and CDR2 YFSETQ. CDR3 sequence reads: CASSSHGSPEDELYF. In nucleotides, the CDR3 is TGCGCCAGCAGCTCCCATGGGAGTCCAGAGGACGAGCTGTACTTC.

This clonotype was seen ten or more times. The chain recombines TRBV20-1 with TRBJ2-7; maybe TRBD1 (6 bases). Germline loops: CDR1 DFQATT, CDR2 SNEGSKA (reference sequence). The CDR3 runs to 15 residues. The V gene lost 0 bases and the J gene lost 2 bases, with 14 bases spanning the gap. CDR3 nucleotides: TGCAGTGCTAGAGAAGCGACAGGCAACCCCTACGAGCAGTACTTC. Protein sequence: CSAREATGNPYEQYF.

The J gene is TRBJ1-2, the V gene TRBV19; D unresolved. The V gene lost 5 bases and the J gene lost 3 bases, with 16 bases spanning the gap. Germline V gene sequence: CDR1 LNHDA, CDR2 SQIVND (reference sequence). CDR3 size: 15 residues. The CDR3 bases are TGTGCCAGTAGTGTCGACGGCTTAAGCCACTATGGCTACACCTTC. This gives the protein CASSVDGLSHYGYTF.

This clonotype was picked up many times. The chain carries TRBV2 and TRBJ1-2; D is undetermined. V lost 7 bases and J 4 bases, leaving 10 bases between the germline ends. Germline CDR1 SNHLY, CDR2 FYNNEI. This CDR3 spans 12 amino acids. CDR3 sequence: CASTAVTYGYTF. The CDR3 nucleotides read TGTGCCAGCACTGCGGTAACCTATGGCTACACCTTC.

This clonotype showed up many times. V and J are TRBV20-1 and TRBJ1-5; D unresolved. Germline V gene lookup returns CDR1 DFQATT and CDR2 SNEGSKA (reference sequence). This CDR3 has 14 residues. With 3 bases removed from V and 1 base from J, the gap between germline ends came to 10 bases. CDR3 sequence reads: CSARWRQSNQPQHF. The CDR3 nucleotides are TGCAGTGCTAGGTGGCGGCAAAGCAATCAGCCCCAGCATTTT.

This clonotype was seen repeatedly, ten times or more. The chain recombines TRBV28 with TRBJ1-2; D might be TRBD1 (5 bases). The CDR3 extends over 14 amino acids. The V end was cut by 8 bases, the J end by 8 bases, with 21 bases between. Looked up from germline, CDR1 is MDHEN and CDR2 is SYDVKM. In nucleotides, the CDR3 is TGTGCCAGCCGAAGTTCTGGGACGGCCCGGGGCTACACCTTC. Translating gives CASRSSGTARGYTF.

This clonotype was counted many times. Here the CDR3 reads CATEEGSIQYF. In DNA, the CDR3 is TGTGCCACAGAGGAGGGATCCATTCAGTACTTC. The chain recombines TRBV2 with TRBJ2-4, with a weak D call TRBD2 (6 bases). Germline CDR1 is SNHLY and CDR2 is FYNNEI. Trimming stripped 10 bases from V and 9 bases from J, with 13 bases between. CDR3 length equals 11 residues.

The chain uses TRBV6-9 and TRBJ2-5, with 13 nucleotides matching TRBD2. The V gene end was trimmed by 4 bases and the J gene end by 6 bases; junction bases not matched to a gene: 8. In germline, CDR1 is MNHGY, CDR2 SVAAGI. The length of the CDR3 is 16 residues. Written as DNA, the CDR3 is TGTGCCAGCAGTTCCCTGGTTGGGACTAGCGGGAAGACCCAGTACTTC. This translates into CASSSLVGTSGKTQYF.

This clonotype was seen a few times. This sequence is one base from a far larger clone and is likely a read error. J is TRBJ2-5 and V is TRBV7-9, with a possible D match to TRBD2 (5 bases). The germline CDR1 and CDR2 sequences are SEHNR and FQNEAQ (reference sequence). The CDR3 has 17 amino acids. CDR3 protein: CASSPNERRGSTKTRYF. The CDR3 coding sequence is TGTGCCAGCAGCCCCAATGAACGTCGAGGGAGTACGAAGACCCGGTACTTC.

V usage is TRBV5-6 and J usage is TRBJ2-2; no clear D. The CDR3 has 13 amino acids. In germline, CDR1 is SGHDT, CDR2 YYEEEE. Trimming cost V 1 base and J 4 bases, with 5 bases left between them. The DNA of the CDR3 is TGTGCCAGCAGCTTGAGGGTCACCGGGGAGCTGTTTTTT. Its protein is CASSLRVTGELFF. Looking up the rest from reference TRBV5-6 and TRBJ2-2 gives the full variable domain: DAGVTQSPTHLIKTRGQQVTLRCSPKSGHDTVSWYQQALGQGPQFIFQYYEEEERQRGNFPDRFSGHQFPNYSSELNVNALLLGDSALYLCASSLRVTGELFFGEGSRLTVL.

This clonotype has a handful of counts. The likely explanation is a read error, given a far larger clone one base away. V is TRBV6-4 and J is TRBJ1-5, with unresolved D. The germline V gene encodes CDR1 MRHNA and CDR2 SNTAGT. The CDR3 is 14 residues long. CDR3 amino acids: CAGSYSASNQPQHF. The CDR3 nucleotides are TGTGCCGGCAGTTACTCAGCTAGCAATCAGCCCCAGCATTTT.

On this clonotype: A single base separates this from a much larger clone, so it may be a read error. This chain joins TRBV20-1 and TRBJ2-5; TRBD2 aligns across 11 bases. The J call is in doubt because the DNA end fits TRBJ2-1 better. Germline CDR1 DFQATT, CDR2 SNEGSKA (reference sequence). The CDR3 sequence is 15 residues long. The CDR3 sequence is CSARAGLAVYIEQFF. The DNA for the CDR3 is TGCAGTGCTAGGGCGGGACTAGCGGTATACATTGAGCAGTTCTTC.

This clonotype was seen ten or more times. The chain links TRBV7-2 to TRBJ2-3, with no clear D. Trimming pared 5 bases from V and 0 bases from J, leaving 18 bases between. Germline CDR1 reads SGHTA; CDR2 reads FQGNSA. The CDR3 has 17 residues. CDR3 DNA: TGTGCCAGCAGCCTCCGCGCGGTAGGCCAAAGCACAGATACGCAGTATTTT. Protein product: CASSLRAVGQSTDTQYF.

This clonotype was seen many times. The gene calls are TRBV6-2 or TRBV6-3 and TRBJ2-1, with TRBD1 identical over 7 bases. Germline CDR1 MNHEY, CDR2 SVGEGT. The CDR3 consists of 16 residues. With V trimmed by 2 bases and J by 4 bases, 8 bases remained unmatched. The CDR3 coding sequence is TGTGCCAGCAGTTACCCACGACAGGGTCAATACAATGAGCAGTTCTTC. It specifies CASSYPRQGQYNEQFF.

This clonotype was detected ten times or more. The chain has TRBV7-2 and TRBJ2-7; D might be TRBD1 or TRBD2, each matching 5 bases. V dropped 1 base and J dropped 4 bases, with 14 bases sitting between them. CDR1 SGHTA and CDR2 FQGNSA come from the germline V gene. This CDR3 is built from 15 residues. CDR3 loop: CASSLGGPSRYEQYF. Here the CDR3 DNA reads TGTGCCAGCAGCTTAGGGGGACCCTCAAGGTACGAGCAGTACTTC.

This clonotype was observed a handful of times. J is TRBJ1-1 and V is TRBV5-1; no clear D. Trimming left V 3 bases short and J 4 bases short, with 13 bases between. Germline CDR1 is SGHRS and CDR2 is YFSETQ. The CDR3 length is 14 residues. CDR3 in DNA: TGCGCCAGCAGCTCCTACGACTTGACCACTGAAGCTTTCTTT. Protein sequence: CASSSYDLTTEAFF.

This clonotype was counted many times. Its ends do not fully match the called genes, so a read error is possible. V and J are TRBV7-7 and TRBJ2-2, with D unresolved. Germline CDR1 and CDR2: SSHAT and FNYEAQ (reference sequence). This CDR3 has 14 residues. The chain's CDR3 is CASTERTNTGELFF. As DNA, the CDR3 is TGTGCTAGCACCGAAAGGACGAACACCGGGGAGCTGTTTTTT.

As regards this clonotype: The junction and the germline gene differ at one end; a read error may be behind it. The chain links TRBV12-3 or TRBV12-4 to TRBJ2-2, with 7 nucleotides matching TRBD2. The CDR3 is 16 amino acids. For the CDR3, the DNA is TGTGCCAGCAGTTTGGGGGGGAGCGTAAACACCGGGGAGCTGCTTTTT. Its protein is CASSLGGSVNTGELLF.

This clonotype was seen repeatedly, ten times or more. J is TRBJ1-1 and V is TRBV24-1; 7 nucleotides match TRBD1. V lost 7 bases and J lost 1; bases outside the gene matches: 5. CDR3 length equals 14 residues. In germline, CDR1 is KGHDR, CDR2 SFDVKD. The CDR3 loop is CATRSTGSNTEAFF. CDR3 DNA sequence: TGTGCCACCAGATCGACAGGGTCGAACACTGAAGCTTTCTTT.

This chain uses TRBV20-1 with TRBJ2-5, with 13 bases identical to TRBD2. Germline CDR1 is DFQATT and CDR2 is SNEGSKA (reference sequence). Trimming cost V 6 bases and J 1 base; bases outside gene matches: 2. There are 14 residues in the CDR3. The CDR3 reads CSARTSGGQETQYF. Here the CDR3 DNA reads TGCAGTGCAAGGACTAGCGGGGGCCAAGAGACCCAGTACTTC.

This clonotype has at least ten counts. The J gene is TRBJ2-6, the V gene TRBV24-1, with no clear D. Germline CDR1 reads KGHDR; CDR2 reads SFDVKD. The CDR3 consists of 12 residues. The V gene lost 8 bases and the J gene lost 0 bases, with 1 base spanning the gap. Here the CDR3 reads CATTSGANVLTF. In DNA, the CDR3 is TGTGCCACCACCTCTGGGGCCAACGTCCTGACTTTC.

This clonotype was seen ten or more times. This sequence joins TRBV19 and TRBJ2-3; maybe TRBD2 (5 bases). The CDR3 is 12 amino acids. The V gene lost 10 bases and the J gene lost 5 bases, with 13 bases spanning the gap. Germline V gene sequence: CDR1 LNHDA, CDR2 SQIVND (reference sequence). The CDR3 loop reads CATAPRGDTQYF. CDR3 DNA: TGTGCCACCGCACCTCGGGGAGATACGCAGTATTTT.

With regard to this clonotype: This may come from a read error, since a much larger clone is one base off. V and J are TRBV6-5 and TRBJ1-2, with 9 bases lining up with TRBD1. The CDR3 is made up of 15 amino acids. CDR1 is MNHEY and CDR2 is SVGAGI in the germline V gene. CDR3: CATSSRDREGKGYTF. The CDR3 DNA reads as TGTGCCACCAGTTCCCGGGACAGGGAAGGGAAAGGCTACACCTTC.

This clonotype has at least ten counts. The chain links TRBV7-8 to TRBJ2-5, with a weak D call TRBD1 (6 bases). Germline lookup yields CDR1 SGHVS and CDR2 FQNEAQ. Trimming removed 2 bases from V and 3 bases from J, with 16 bases in between. This CDR3 has 16 residues. CDR3 amino acids: CASSLYVPGVKETQYF. CDR3 sequence (DNA): TGTGCCAGCAGCTTATACGTTCCAGGGGTAAAAGAGACCCAGTACTTC.

This clonotype was detected ten times or more. The junction and the germline gene differ at one end; a read error may be behind it. The chain links TRBV19 to TRBJ2-7, with 8 bases matching TRBD1. Looked up from germline, CDR1 is LNHDA and CDR2 is SQIVND (reference sequence). The CDR3 spans 11 residues. The CDR3: CASSTQDRVDF. CDR3 nucleotides: TGTGCCAGTAGTACCCAGGACAGGGTGGACTTC.

This chain links TRBV27 with TRBJ2-7, with D possibly TRBD1 on 9 matching bases. Germline loops: CDR1 MNHEY, CDR2 SMNVEV (reference sequence). This CDR3 region has 18 residues. V was cut by 5 bases and J by 0 bases, with 23 bases left in between. For the CDR3, the DNA is TGTGCCAGCAGTCCAGGGACAGGGTTAGCGGGGAGCTCCTACGAGCAGTACTTC. This translates into CASSPGTGLAGSSYEQYF.

This clonotype has at least ten counts. The chain joins TRBV29-1 to TRBJ1-2; possible D gene TRBD1, 6 bases. Trimming cost V 2 bases and J 8 bases, with 18 bases left between them. This CDR3 is built from 14 residues. Germline V gene lookup returns CDR1 SQVTM and CDR2 ANQGSEA. This CDR3 reads CSVEFSGRGSGYTF. The CDR3 DNA is TGCAGCGTTGAATTTAGCGGCAGGGGCTCCGGCTACACCTTC.

This clonotype has at least ten counts. This chain connects TRBV19 to TRBJ2-1, with D uncertain. The V and J ends lost 0 bases and 5 bases respectively, with 20 bases between them. Germline values: CDR1 LNHDA, CDR2 SQIVND (reference sequence). The CDR3 contains 18 residues. The CDR3 sequence is CASSIDYPLGVLNNEQFF. In DNA form, the CDR3 reads TGTGCCAGTAGTATAGATTACCCCCTCGGAGTATTAAACAATGAGCAGTTCTTC.

This clonotype has at least ten counts. The chain couples TRBV2 to TRBJ1-3, with 9 positions matching TRBD1. This CDR3 contains 19 residues. V lost 1 base and J lost 2; bases outside the gene matches: 12. Germline V gives CDR1 SNHLY, CDR2 FYNNEI. The CDR3 reads CASSEVSGQGSFTGNTIYF. The CDR3 region has the DNA TGTGCCAGCAGTGAAGTTTCGGGACAGGGATCTTTCACTGGAAACACCATATATTTT.

This clonotype was detected many times. This chain uses TRBV11-2 with TRBJ1-1; a weak D match, TRBD1 (5 bases). This CDR3 has 14 residues. CDR1 and CDR2 from the germline V gene are SGHAT and FQNNGV. V was clipped by 5 bases and J by 0 bases, with 10 bases between them. This CDR3 reads CASSTFRVNTEAFF. CDR3 DNA: TGTGCCAGCAGCACCTTCAGGGTGAACACTGAAGCTTTCTTT. The full variable domain, its missing parts supplied by reference TRBV11-2 and TRBJ1-1, is EAGVAQSPRYKIIEKRQSVAFWCNPISGHATLYWYQQILGQGPKLLIQFQNNGVVDDSQLPKDRFSAERLKGVDSTLKIQPAKLEDSAVYLCASSTFRVNTEAFFGQGTRLTVV.